A single sample is the source of the 20 T cell receptor beta chains below, sequenced in a study of beta chain features in type 1 diabetes. Of the isolated RNA, all was reverse transcribed, and so the sequenced material was expressed TCRB transcripts. TCRdb keeps only in-frame clones here, not all; method: immunoSEQ multiplex PCR. The table has about 360,000 clones, around 12% seen once. Sequences were obtained from naive CD4+ T cells from blood. Receptors were obtained from a man aged 18 to 35 in good health.

This chain links TRBV5-1 with TRBJ2-3, with 9 nucleotides matching TRBD2. The CDR3 covers 16 residues. CDR1 is SGHRS, CDR2 YFSETQ, per germline. With 3 bases clipped from V and 0 bases from J, the junction kept 5 bases outside the gene matches. CDR3 nucleotide sequence: TGCGCCAGCAGCTGGCGGGGGGGCGACAGCACAGATACGCAGTATTTT. This sequence encodes CASSWRGGDSTDTQYF.

The rearrangement links TRBV25-1 to TRBJ2-7; TRBD2 matches at 15 bases. With V trimmed by 5 bases and J by 2 bases, 7 bases remained unmatched. The CDR3 is 17 amino acids. CDR1 and CDR2 from the germline V gene are MGHDK and SYGVNS. CDR3 sequence: CASSLGLAGGVTYEQYF. DNA of the CDR3: TGTGCCAGCAGTTTGGGACTAGCGGGAGGCGTAACCTACGAGCAGTACTTC.

Only a few counts were recorded for this clone. The genes are TRBV10-3 and TRBJ2-3, with 7 bases matching TRBD2. Germline V lookup: CDR1 ENHRY, CDR2 SYGVKD. V was pared by 6 bases and J by 2 bases, with 5 bases of the junction left unmatched. The CDR3 sequence is 14 residues long. CDR3 DNA: TGTGCCATCAGGGGGGACTATTCCACAGATACGCAGTATTTT. Encoded protein: CAIRGDYSTDTQYF.

The chain uses TRBV27 and TRBJ2-3, with TRBD1 as a possible D gene (6 bases). This CDR3 contains 14 residues. CDR1 MNHEY and CDR2 SMNVEV come from the germline V gene (reference sequence). Deletions cut 6 bases from V and 6 bases from J, with 16 bases between. The CDR3 reads CASSKVGAADTQYF. CDR3 DNA sequence: TGTGCCAGCAGCAAGGTGGGGGCGGCGGATACGCAGTATTTT.

This clone was recorded a few times. The genes are TRBV15 and TRBJ1-5; 7 bases line up with TRBD1. With 3 bases clipped from V and 7 bases from J, the junction kept 9 bases outside the gene matches. This CDR3 has 15 amino acids. The V gene's germline CDR1 is LNHNV and CDR2 YYDKDF (reference sequence). The CDR3 region is CATSRDKGAQQPQHF. The CDR3 DNA is TGTGCCACCAGCAGGGATAAGGGGGCGCAGCAGCCCCAGCATTTT.

This clone turned up a few times. This chain links TRBV18 with TRBJ1-5; a possible D gene is TRBD1 (6 bases). Trimming took off 4 bases at V and 1 base at J, with 11 bases between the two ends. Germline CDR1 is KGHSH and CDR2 is LQKENI. The CDR3 loop spans 15 amino acids. The CDR3 DNA reads as TGTGCCAGCTCACGACAGGTCTCGAGCAATCAGCCCCAGCATTTT. Protein: CASSRQVSSNQPQHF.

This chain joins TRBV7-9 and TRBJ2-5, with 8 bases aligning to TRBD1. Germline values: CDR1 SEHNR, CDR2 FQNEAQ (reference sequence). The CDR3 extends over 15 amino acids. Trimming at V came to 3 bases and at J to 3 bases, leaving 6 bases not matched to a gene. The CDR3 is CASSFSWTGKETQYF. The CDR3 coding sequence is TGTGCCAGCAGCTTCAGCTGGACAGGGAAAGAGACCCAGTACTTC.

The table lists this clone with a few counts. The J gene is TRBJ2-2, the V gene TRBV11-1, with D possibly being TRBD1 (6 bases). V gave up 7 bases and J gave up 1 base, with 16 bases separating them. CDR3 length: 16 amino acids. CDR1 is SGHAT, CDR2 FQDESV, per germline (reference sequence). The DNA of the CDR3 is TGTGCCAGCACCCCTTTGGGGGCCGGGAACACCGGGGAGCTGTTTTTT. Residues: CASTPLGAGNTGELFF.

The chain couples TRBV6-5 to TRBJ2-7; possible D gene TRBD1, 5 bases. Germline V gives CDR1 MNHEY, CDR2 SVGAGI. V was trimmed by 0 bases and J by 0 bases, leaving 12 bases between them. CDR3 length equals 16 residues. The CDR3 DNA sequence: TGTGCCAGCAGTTACTCGTACAGGACCAACTCCTACGAGCAGTACTTC. It is translated as CASSYSYRTNSYEQYF.

The chain joins TRBV6-5 to TRBJ2-1, with 11 bases lining up with TRBD2. CDR3 length: 16 amino acids. V lost 2 bases, J lost 10 bases, and 10 bases stayed unmatched. CDR1 is MNHEY, CDR2 SVGAGI, per germline. This CDR3 reads CASSYGLAGGTREQFF. The CDR3 DNA is TGTGCCAGCAGTTACGGGCTAGCGGGGGGTACGAGGGAGCAGTTCTTC.

This clone has a handful of counts. J is TRBJ1-5 and V is TRBV18; D gene unclear. V was pared by 4 bases and J by 3 bases, with 10 bases between. Looked up from germline, CDR1 is KGHSH and CDR2 is LQKENI. CDR3 length: 14 residues. CDR3 nucleotides: TGTGCCAGCTCACTGTACATATCCAATCAGCCCCAGCATTTT. Protein: CASSLYISNQPQHF.

This clone was seen more than once but under ten times. The genes are TRBV2 and TRBJ1-5; 8 nucleotides line up with TRBD1. CDR1 is SNHLY and CDR2 is FYNNEI in the germline V gene. Losses at the gene ends were 2 bases for V and 3 bases for J; bases not matched to a gene: 3. The CDR3 runs 15 residues. CDR3 DNA sequence: TGTGCCAGCAGTGAACAGGGGGCCGCCAATCAGCCCCAGCATTTT. Amino acids: CASSEQGAANQPQHF.

This clone came up a few times. The CDR3 DNA is TGTGCCAGCAGCTTGGGCCTAGCAAGCTACAATGAGCAGTTCTTC. Translation gives CASSLGLASYNEQFF. The chain employs TRBV5-6 and TRBJ2-1; a weak D match, TRBD2 (5 bases). V dropped 0 bases and J dropped 3 bases, with 10 bases sitting between them. The CDR3 is 15 residues long. Germline-derived CDR1 and CDR2 are SGHDT and YYEEEE.

This clone was seen only a few times. The chain couples TRBV10-2 to TRBJ1-6, with D uncertain. Trimming pared 3 bases from V and 6 bases from J, leaving 18 bases between. CDR1 and CDR2 (germline): WSHSY, SAAADI. The CDR3 has 17 residues. CDR3 amino acids: CASSDPGRRSANSPLHF. The DNA for the CDR3 is TGCGCCAGCAGTGACCCTGGGAGGCGGAGCGCTAATTCACCCCTCCACTTT.

This clone has more than one count but fewer than ten. This sequence joins TRBV28 and TRBJ2-7, with D perhaps TRBD2 (5 bases). V lost 5 bases and J lost 6, with 20 bases in between. This CDR3 comprises 15 residues. Germline V gives CDR1 MDHEN, CDR2 SYDVKM. CDR3 sequence (DNA): TGTGCCAGCAGTCTCAGGACTTCCAACCGGGTCGAGCAGTACTTC. Its protein is CASSLRTSNRVEQYF. Looking up the rest from reference TRBV28 and TRBJ2-7 gives the full variable domain: DVKVTQSSRYLVKRTGEKVFLECVQDMDHENMFWYRQDPGLGLRLIYFSYDVKMKEKGDIPEGYSVSREKKERFSLILESASTNQTSMYLCASSLRTSNRVEQYFGPGTRLTVT.

The J gene is TRBJ2-1, the V gene TRBV14; perhaps TRBD2 as D (6 bases). This CDR3 is 14 amino acids long. Germline values: CDR1 SGHDN, CDR2 FVKESK. V was shortened by 4 bases and J by 8 bases, with 15 bases between the two germline ends. The CDR3 DNA is TGTGCCAGCAGCCCGGGACTCCGTACACATGAGCAGTTCTTC. Its translation: CASSPGLRTHEQFF.

This clone came up a few times. The chain recombines TRBV19 with TRBJ1-5; D is undetermined. This CDR3 is 14 amino acids long. CDR1 is LNHDA and CDR2 is SQIVND in the germline V gene (reference sequence). Trimming cost V 7 bases and J 4 bases, with 14 bases left between them. The CDR3 region is CASTHPRSNQPQHF. The CDR3 bases are TGTGCCAGTACCCATCCCAGGTCTAATCAGCCCCAGCATTTT.

CDR3 DNA sequence: TGCGCCAGCAGGGGGGACAGGGAGCAGGAGTACTTC. This codes for CASRGDREQEYF. The chain employs TRBV5-1 and TRBJ2-7; 9 bases line up with TRBD1. The CDR3 contains 12 residues. Looked up from germline, CDR1 is SGHRS and CDR2 is YFSETQ. With 5 bases clipped from V and 11 bases from J, the junction kept 8 bases outside the gene matches. Full variable domain (remainder filled in from reference TRBV5-1 and TRBJ2-7): KAGVTQTPRYLIKTRGQQVTLSCSPISGHRSVSWYQQTPGQGLQFLFEYFSETQRNKGNFPGRFSGRQFSNSRSEMNVSTLELGDSALYLCASRGDREQEYFGPGTRLTVT.

V and J are TRBV9 and TRBJ2-1; unclear D gene. The V gene's germline CDR1 is SGDLS and CDR2 YYNGEE. The CDR3 has 13 amino acids. V gave up 0 bases and J gave up 7 bases, with 8 bases separating them. CDR3 sequence: CASSVAFGNEQFF. Here the CDR3 DNA reads TGTGCCAGCAGCGTAGCTTTCGGGAATGAGCAGTTCTTC.

The V gene is TRBV18, the J gene TRBJ2-7, with 7 bases fitting TRBD2. Trimming removed 6 bases from V and 0 bases from J; junction bases left unmatched: 8. This CDR3 is built from 15 residues. CDR1 is KGHSH, CDR2 LQKENI, per germline. The CDR3: CASSPPSGNSYEQYF. CDR3 sequence (DNA): TGTGCCAGCTCCCCCCCTAGCGGCAACTCCTACGAGCAGTACTTC.